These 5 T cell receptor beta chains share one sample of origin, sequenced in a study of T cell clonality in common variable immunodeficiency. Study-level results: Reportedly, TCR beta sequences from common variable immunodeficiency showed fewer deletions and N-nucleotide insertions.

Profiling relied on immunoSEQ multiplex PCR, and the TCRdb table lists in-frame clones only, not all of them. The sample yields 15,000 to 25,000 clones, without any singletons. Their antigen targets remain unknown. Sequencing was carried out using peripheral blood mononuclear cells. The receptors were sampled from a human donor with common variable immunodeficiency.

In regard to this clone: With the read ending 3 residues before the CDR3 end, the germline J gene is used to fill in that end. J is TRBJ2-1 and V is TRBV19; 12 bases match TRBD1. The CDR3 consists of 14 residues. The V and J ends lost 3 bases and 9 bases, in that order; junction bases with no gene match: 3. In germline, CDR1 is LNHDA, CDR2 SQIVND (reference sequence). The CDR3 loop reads CASSIGTGGIEQFF. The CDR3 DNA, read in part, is TGTGCCAGTAGTATCGGGACAGGGGGCATTGAG.

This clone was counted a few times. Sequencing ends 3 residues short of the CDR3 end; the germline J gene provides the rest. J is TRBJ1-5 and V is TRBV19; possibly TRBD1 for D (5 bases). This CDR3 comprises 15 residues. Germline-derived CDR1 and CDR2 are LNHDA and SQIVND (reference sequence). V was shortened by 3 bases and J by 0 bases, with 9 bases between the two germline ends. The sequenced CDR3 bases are TGTGCCAGTAGTATGGGGCAGGTTAGCAATCAGCCC. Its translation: CASSMGQVSNQP. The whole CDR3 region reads CASSMGQVSNQPQHF.

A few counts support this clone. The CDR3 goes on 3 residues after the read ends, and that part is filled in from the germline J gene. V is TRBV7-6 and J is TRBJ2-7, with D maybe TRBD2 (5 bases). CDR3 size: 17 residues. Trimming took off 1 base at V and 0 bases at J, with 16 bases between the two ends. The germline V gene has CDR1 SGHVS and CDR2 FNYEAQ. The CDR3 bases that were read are TGTGCCAGCAGCTTAGGAGTAGTAGTAGCGAACTCCTACGAG. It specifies CASSLGVVVANSYE. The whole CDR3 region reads CASSLGVVVANSYEQYF.

The CDR3 sequence is CASSSTSPWDTQYF. The sequenced part of the CDR3 DNA is TGTGCCAGCAGCTCGACTAGTCCGTGGGATACG. The genes are TRBV6-2 or TRBV6-3 and TRBJ2-3, with D perhaps TRBD2 (6 bases). The read ends 3 residues before the CDR3 terminus; that terminus is restored from the germline J gene. The CDR3 consists of 14 residues. V was pared by 6 bases and J by 6 bases, with 16 bases between. The V gene's germline CDR1 is MNHEY and CDR2 SVGEGT.

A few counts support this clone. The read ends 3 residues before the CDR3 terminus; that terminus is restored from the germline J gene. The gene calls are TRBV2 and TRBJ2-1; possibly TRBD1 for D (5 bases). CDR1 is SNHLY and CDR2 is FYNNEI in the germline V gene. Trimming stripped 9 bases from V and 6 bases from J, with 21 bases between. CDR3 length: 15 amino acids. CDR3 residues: CASGEGVPGFNEQFF. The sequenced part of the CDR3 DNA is TGTGCCAGTGGGGAAGGGGTTCCAGGATTCAATGAG.